This T cell receptor (beta chain) was profiled in a study of memory CD4+ T cells and cytomegalovirus serostatus. Study-wide background: Healthy Belgian adult donors included about nine CMV-positive and around 25 CMV-negative people. Study findings and constraints: Of roughly 180 reported CMV TCRbeta sequences, 60 to 85 were found in memory CD4+ repertoires.

On this clone itself: Its antigen is unidentified.

V lost 5 bases and J lost 0, with 14 bases in between. The CDR3 runs to 16 residues. Germline loops: CDR1 LNHDA, CDR2 SQIVND (reference sequence). The protocol was immunoSEQ multiplex PCR, while the TCRdb copy is restricted to in-frame clones and leaves out a portion. Among approximately 74,000 clones listed, about 80% were seen once. Single viable CD3+CD4+CD8-CD45RO+ cells were sorted as the memory CD4+ T cells. Serum IgG to CMV pp150, pp28, p38 and p52 defined serostatus. After thawing, CD4+ T cells were positively selected. Sequenced: memory CD4+ T cells from blood. The origin of this receptor is an adult in good health and CMV-seropositive. The chain is built from TRBV19 and TRBJ1-5; maybe TRBD1 (5 bases). In nucleotides, the CDR3 is TGTGCCAGTAGTCACACTTCAGGGTATAGCAATCAGCCCCAGCATTTT. Its protein is CASSHTSGYSNQPQHF.